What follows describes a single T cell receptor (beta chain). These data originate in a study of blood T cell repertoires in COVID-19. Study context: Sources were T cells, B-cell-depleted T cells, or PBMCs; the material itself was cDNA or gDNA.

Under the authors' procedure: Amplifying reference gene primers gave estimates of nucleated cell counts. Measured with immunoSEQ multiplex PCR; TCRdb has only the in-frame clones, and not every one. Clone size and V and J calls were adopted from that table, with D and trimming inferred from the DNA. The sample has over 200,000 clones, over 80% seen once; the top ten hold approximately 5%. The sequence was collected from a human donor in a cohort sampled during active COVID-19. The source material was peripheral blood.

This chain's CDR3 is CASSRGTRETQYF. CDR3 sequence (DNA): TGTGCCAGCAGCCGCGGGACTAGAGAGACCCAGTACTTC. V is TRBV13 and J is TRBJ2-5; 8 bases fit TRBD2. This CDR3 is built from 13 residues. Germline-derived CDR1 and CDR2 are PRHDT and FYEKMQ (reference sequence). Trimming cost V 5 bases and J 4 bases; bases outside gene matches: 3. Supplemented by reference TRBV13 and TRBJ2-5, the full variable domain reads AAGVIQSPRHLIKEKRETATLKCYPIPRHDTVYWYQQGPGQDPQFLISFYEKMQSDKGSIPDRFSAQQFSDYHSELNMSSLELGDSALYFCASSRGTRETQYFGPGTRLLVL.